One sample yielded the 5 T cell receptor beta chains listed below, sequenced in a study of blood T cell repertoires in COVID-19. Assay used: immunoSEQ multiplex PCR; TCRdb lists only in-frame clones, some missing. The sample holds over 250,000 clones; 88% are singletons and the top ten take approximately 3.7%. Specimen: peripheral blood. The receptors shown here come from a man between 60 and 75 years old who had recovered from COVID-19.

This chain joins TRBV5-4 and TRBJ1-2; 8 bases fit TRBD1. The V and J ends lost 1 base and 3 bases, in that order; junction bases with no gene match: 5. Germline V gene lookup returns CDR1 SGHNT and CDR2 YYREEE (reference sequence). The CDR3 runs to 15 residues. The CDR3 sequence: CASSLTQGAYYGYTF. CDR3 in DNA: TGTGCCAGCAGCTTGACCCAGGGGGCTTACTATGGCTACACCTTC.

The rearrangement joins TRBV21-1 to TRBJ1-5; TRBD1 was called by the table and not checked on the DNA. TRBV21-1 is a pseudogene. The CDR3 is made up of 15 amino acids. The DNA of the CDR3 is TGTGCCAGCCCTAAACAGAATGGCATCAATCAGCCCCAGCATTTT. Its translation is CASPKQNGINQPQHF.

The rearrangement links TRBV2 to TRBJ1-1; D perhaps matches TRBD1 (5 bases). CDR3 size: 13 residues. CDR1 and CDR2 (germline): SNHLY, FYNNEI. Trimming removed 11 bases from V and 0 bases from J, with 13 bases in between. The CDR3 DNA is TGTGCCGGACGACAGAGCATGAACACTGAAGCTTTCTTT. This gives the protein CAGRQSMNTEAFF.

This clone was recorded only once. The V gene is TRBV7-2, the J gene TRBJ1-3; 7 bases agree with TRBD1. Trimming removed 5 bases from V and 1 base from J; junction bases left unmatched: 5. CDR1 is SGHTA, CDR2 FQGNSA, per germline. The CDR3 is 15 amino acids. The CDR3 region is CASSMTGQSGNTIYF. CDR3 in DNA: TGTGCCAGCAGCATGACAGGGCAATCTGGAAACACCATATATTTT.

This chain connects TRBV9 to TRBJ2-2, with TRBD1 identical over 7 bases. Trimming removed 0 bases from V and 0 bases from J; junction bases left unmatched: 20. CDR1 is SGDLS, CDR2 YYNGEE, per germline. The CDR3 length is 22 residues. The CDR3, as DNA: TGTGCCAGCAGCGTAGTCCCCGTAGCCCCCTTAAGACAGGGTGCGAACACCGGGGAGCTGTTTTTT. Its protein is CASSVVPVAPLRQGANTGELFF.